The present T cell receptor (beta chain) was sequenced within a study of technical replicates of blood from a few donors. Profiled with immunoSEQ multiplex PCR; TCRdb holds only in-frame clones, not every one. The data show approximately 69,000 clones, just under 97% seen once. CDR1 and CDR2 from the germline V gene are SGHNT and YYREEE (reference sequence). V lost 0 bases, J lost 6 bases, and 21 bases lay in between. The CDR3 runs to 17 residues. Sequencing was done on a sample of T cells isolated from PBMCs. This receptor was taken from a human donor in good health. This rearrangement joins TRBV5-4 to TRBJ1-2, with D hard to call. The CDR3 DNA is TGTGCCAGCAGCTTGGATCCCTCTCGGGGTGTGTCAGATGGCTACACCTTC. It specifies CASSLDPSRGVSDGYTF.